This T cell receptor beta chain is from a study of control samples from healthy donors and cancer patients. Some clones are missing from TCRdb's copy, which holds only in-frame ones; the method was immunoSEQ multiplex PCR. Among more than 5,500 clones listed, around three quarters were seen once. This clone was seen only a few times. The CDR3 loop spans 16 amino acids. V lost 1 base, J lost 10 bases, and 17 bases lay in between. Germline assignment: CDR1 SGHVS and CDR2 FQNEAQ. Sequencing was carried out using formalin-fixed, paraffin-embedded tissue. The origin of this receptor is a male donor with melanoma. This chain uses TRBV7-8 with TRBJ1-6, with D possibly matching TRBD1 (5 bases). CDR3 sequence reads: CASSLDSPRAGSPLHF. CDR3 nucleotide sequence: TGTGCCAGCAGCTTAGATTCCCCCAGGGCGGGATCACCCCTCCACTTT.